Listed below are T cell receptor beta chains from one sample, sequenced in a study of CD8+ T cells in alopecia areata. Profiled with immunoSEQ multiplex PCR; TCRdb holds only in-frame clones, not every one. The sample records about 190,000 clones, around 66% being singletons. Source: CD4+ T cells sorted from blood, taken at week 4, from a patient treated with tofacitinib. The source is a human donor with alopecia areata. CDR3s include the opening cysteine and the closing phenylalanine or tryptophan. D genes are given only for firm matches. Rows may omit the clone size; those that give it use once, few, many or a size class.

len,v_gene,abundance,j_gene,d_gene,CDR3aa,CDR3nt
13,TRBV7-2,.,TRBJ1-2,.,CASSLQVSYGYTF,TGTGCCAGCAGCTTACAGGTCTCCTATGGCTACACCTTC
13,TRBV14,.,TRBJ1-1,.,CASSQGSGTEAFF,TGTGCCAGCAGCCAAGGTTCGGGTACTGAAGCTTTCTTT
15,TRBV2,few,TRBJ2-1,TRBD1,CASSGTGGGYNEQFF,TGTGCCAGCAGTGGGACAGGCGGCGGGTACAATGAGCAGTTCTTC
17,TRBV4-2,.,TRBJ2-3,TRBD1,CASSKTLRQGVTDTQYF,TGTGCCAGCAGCAAAACCTTGAGACAGGGGGTCACAGATACGCAGTATTTT
14,TRBV7-8,few,TRBJ1-2,.,CASSLVGRSYGYTF,TGTGCCAGCAGCTTAGTGGGACGGAGTTATGGCTACACCTTC
16,TRBV5-1,.,TRBJ1-1,TRBD1,CASSLGGTAKNTEAFF,TGCGCCAGCAGCTTGGGGGGGACAGCAAAGAACACTGAAGCTTTCTTT
16,TRBV6-5,.,TRBJ2-3,TRBD2,CASSYSGGTSTDTQYF,TGTGCCAGCAGTTACTCGGGGGGGACTAGCACAGATACGCAGTATTTT
14,TRBV4-1,.,TRBJ1-1,.,CASRLGGGNTEAFF,TGCGCCAGCAGACTAGGGGGGGGGAACACTGAAGCTTTCTTT
15,TRBV29-1,.,TRBJ2-2,TRBD2,CSVSSPLAGSGELFF,TGCAGCGTTTCCTCCCCTCTAGCGGGGTCCGGGGAGCTGTTTTTT
14,TRBV19,many,TRBJ2-5,TRBD2,CASSNLADQETQYF,TGTGCCAGTAGCAACCTAGCGGACCAAGAGACCCAGTACTTC
12,TRBV30,.,TRBJ1-1,TRBD1,CAWRQGSTEAFF,TGTGCCTGGCGACAGGGTTCCACTGAAGCTTTCTTT
14,TRBV7-9,.,TRBJ1-1,.,CASSLSGSNTEAFF,TGTGCCAGCAGCTTATCAGGGAGCAACACTGAAGCTTTCTTT
14,TRBV6-5,.,TRBJ1-5,.,CASSRTDRNQPQHF,TGTGCCAGCAGTCGGACAGACCGCAATCAGCCCCAGCATTTT
13,TRBV5-1,few,TRBJ2-3,.,CASSWDPQNTQYF,TGCGCCAGCAGCTGGGACCCCCAGAATACGCAGTATTTT
15,TRBV7-2,few,TRBJ2-2,.,CASSHRDKYTGELFF,TGTGCCAGCAGCCACCGGGACAAGTACACCGGGGAGCTGTTTTTT
16,TRBV7-9,once,TRBJ1-3,.,CASSRGTQGTGNTIYF,TGTGCCAGCAGCCGCGGCACCCAGGGGACTGGAAACACCATATATTTT
14,TRBV29-1,.,TRBJ2-2,TRBD1,CSVLGQGTTGELFF,TGCAGCGTTCTTGGACAGGGGACCACCGGGGAGCTGTTTTTT
11,TRBV7-2,.,TRBJ2-3,.,CASSFSDTQYF,TGTGCCAGCAGCTTCTCAGATACGCAGTATTTT
14,TRBV29-1,.,TRBJ2-1,.,CSVEAGLYYNEQFF,TGCAGCGTTGAGGCGGGGCTCTACTACAATGAGCAGTTCTTC
15,TRBV5-1,few,TRBJ1-2,TRBD1,CASSLARGSNYGYTF,TGCGCCAGCAGCTTGGCCAGGGGGTCTAACTATGGCTACACCTTC
13,TRBV5-1,few,TRBJ1-5,.,CASSPGGNQPQHF,TGCGCCAGCAGCCCCGGAGGCAATCAGCCCCAGCATTTT
13,TRBV30,.,TRBJ2-7,TRBD1,CAWSRGQSYEQYF,TGTGCCTGGAGTAGGGGACAGTCCTACGAGCAGTACTTC
14,TRBV7-9,.,TRBJ2-6,.,CASSLAGRANVLTF,TGTGCCAGCAGCTTAGCAGGGAGGGCCAACGTCCTGACTTTC
12,TRBV19,.,TRBJ2-2,.,CASSIVSGELFF,TGTGCCAGTAGTATAGTGTCCGGGGAGCTGTTTTTT
13,TRBV30,.,TRBJ1-5,.,CAWAAGGYQPQHF,TGTGCCTGGGCCGCTGGGGGGTATCAGCCCCAGCATTTT
12,TRBV7-9,.,TRBJ2-2,.,CASSRGTGELFF,TGTGCCAGCAGCAGGGGAACCGGGGAGCTGTTTTTT
15,TRBV2,.,TRBJ1-4,.,CASGRIQESGEKLFF,TGTGCCAGCGGGCGGATACAGGAATCGGGGGAAAAACTGTTTTTT